The rows below give T cell receptor beta chains drawn from one sample of a study of OX40 agonist ivuxolimab in advanced cancers. Measured with immunoSEQ multiplex PCR; TCRdb has only the in-frame clones, and not every one. Here the sample spans around 50,000 clones, approximately 75% being singletons. The source was CD4+ or CD8+ T cells sorted from blood, collected in a trial of the OX40 agonist ivuxolimab. These receptors were taken from an adult with an advanced solid tumor such as melanoma, head and neck, liver or kidney cancer. CDR3s include the opening cysteine and the closing phenylalanine or tryptophan. The D gene is left open where the match is weak.

v_call	d_call	j_call	cdr3_aa
TRBV25-1	NA	TRBJ1-2	CASSEYGNYGYTF
TRBV5-1	NA	TRBJ2-5	CASSTDSQETQYF
TRBV5-5	NA	TRBJ2-5	CASSSGTETQYF
TRBV5-5	NA	TRBJ1-1	CASSSGINTEAFF
TRBV7-8	TRBD2	TRBJ2-1	CASSASGGAYNEQFF
TRBV9	NA	TRBJ1-1	CASSVGPGVGTEAFF
TRBV11-3	NA	TRBJ1-3	CASSSGGTAGNTIYF
TRBV6-1	NA	TRBJ1-5	CASSEGRSNQPQHF
TRBV6-5	NA	TRBJ1-1	CASIQMRGTEAFF
TRBV6-5	TRBD1	TRBJ2-5	CASSYPDRGETQYF
TRBV27	NA	TRBJ1-3	CASRPDRLLVAGNTIYF